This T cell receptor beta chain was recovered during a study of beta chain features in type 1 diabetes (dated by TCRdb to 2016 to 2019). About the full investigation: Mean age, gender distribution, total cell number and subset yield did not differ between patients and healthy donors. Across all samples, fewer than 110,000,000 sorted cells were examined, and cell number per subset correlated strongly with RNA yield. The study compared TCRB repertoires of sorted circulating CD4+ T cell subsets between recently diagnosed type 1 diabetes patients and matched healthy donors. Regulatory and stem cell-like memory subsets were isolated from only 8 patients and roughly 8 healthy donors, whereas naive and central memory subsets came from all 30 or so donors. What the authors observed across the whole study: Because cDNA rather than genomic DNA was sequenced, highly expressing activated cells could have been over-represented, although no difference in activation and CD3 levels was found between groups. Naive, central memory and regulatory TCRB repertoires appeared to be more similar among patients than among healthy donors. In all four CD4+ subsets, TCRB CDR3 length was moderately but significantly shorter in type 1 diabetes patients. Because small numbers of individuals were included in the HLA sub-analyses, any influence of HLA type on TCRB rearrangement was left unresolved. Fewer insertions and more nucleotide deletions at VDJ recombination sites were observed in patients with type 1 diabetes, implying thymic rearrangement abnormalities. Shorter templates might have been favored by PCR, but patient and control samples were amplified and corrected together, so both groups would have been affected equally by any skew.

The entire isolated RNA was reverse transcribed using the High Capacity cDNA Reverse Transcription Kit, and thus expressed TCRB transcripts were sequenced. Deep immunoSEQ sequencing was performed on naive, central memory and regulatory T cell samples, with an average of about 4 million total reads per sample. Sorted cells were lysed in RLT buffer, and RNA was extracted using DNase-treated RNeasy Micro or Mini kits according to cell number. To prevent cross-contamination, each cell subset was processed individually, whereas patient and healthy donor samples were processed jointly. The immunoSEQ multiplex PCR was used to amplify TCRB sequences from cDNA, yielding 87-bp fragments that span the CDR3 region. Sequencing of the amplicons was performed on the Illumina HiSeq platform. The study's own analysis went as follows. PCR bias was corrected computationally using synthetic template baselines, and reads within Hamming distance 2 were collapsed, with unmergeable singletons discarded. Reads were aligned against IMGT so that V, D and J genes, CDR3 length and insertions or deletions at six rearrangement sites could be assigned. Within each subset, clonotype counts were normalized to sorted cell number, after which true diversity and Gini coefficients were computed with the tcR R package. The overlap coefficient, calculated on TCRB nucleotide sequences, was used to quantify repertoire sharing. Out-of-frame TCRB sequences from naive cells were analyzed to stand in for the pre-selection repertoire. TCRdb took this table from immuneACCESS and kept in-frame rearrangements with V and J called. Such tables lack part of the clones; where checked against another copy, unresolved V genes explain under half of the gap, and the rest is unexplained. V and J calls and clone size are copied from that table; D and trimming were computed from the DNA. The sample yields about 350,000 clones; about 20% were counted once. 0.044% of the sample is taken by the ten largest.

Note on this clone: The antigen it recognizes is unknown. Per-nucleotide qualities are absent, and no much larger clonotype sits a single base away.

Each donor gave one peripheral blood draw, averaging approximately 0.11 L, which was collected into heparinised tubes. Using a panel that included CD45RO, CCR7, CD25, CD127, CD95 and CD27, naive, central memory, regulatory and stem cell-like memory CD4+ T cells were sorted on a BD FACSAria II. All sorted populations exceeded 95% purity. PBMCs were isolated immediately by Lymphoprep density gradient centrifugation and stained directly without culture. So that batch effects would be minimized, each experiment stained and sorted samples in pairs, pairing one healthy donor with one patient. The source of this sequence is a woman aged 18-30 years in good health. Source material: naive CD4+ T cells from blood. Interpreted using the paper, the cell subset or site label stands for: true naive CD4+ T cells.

The nucleotide sequence reads TGCGCCAGCAGCCAAGTTAACAGGGCCGGCAATTCACCCCTCCACTTT. Its protein product is CASSQVNRAGNSPLHF. This chain is built from TRBV4-1 and TRBJ1-6, with a weak D call of TRBD1 (6 bases match). Its CDR3 holds 16 amino acids, cysteine through phenylalanine. The read is trimmed to its CDR3 DNA, 48 bases read in frame from base 1. For CDR1 and CDR2, the germline V gene lists MGHRA and YSYEKL. The junction shows trimming of 1 base on V and 7 bases on J, plus 14 bases between the germline ends.